A selection of T cell receptor beta chains follows, all from one sample in a study of T-cell reconstitution after alpha-beta-depleted transplantation in children. From the PCR reads, TCRdb called clonotypes with MiXCR, one entry per CDR3 protein. This sample has some 640,000 distinct CDR3 sequences, with 16% found just once. Sequences were derived from PBMCs from the stem cell graft donor, sampled from the stem cell graft. These receptors originate from a human donor who donated a stem cell graft to a child with acute myeloid leukemia. Each CDR3 is given with its conserved first and last residue. D genes are given only for firm matches. Not every row has a clone size; where given, it reads once, few, many or a size class.

>NA|TRBV19|NA|TRBJ1-5
CASSTGFSNQPQHF
TGTGCCAGTAGTACAGGGTTCAGCAATCAGCCCCAGCATTTT
>TRBD2|TRBV15|NA|TRBJ2-5
CATSRDELAGTQETQYF
TGTGCCACCAGCAGAGATGAGCTAGCGGGGACCCAAGAGACCCAGTACTTC
>NA|TRBV5-1|few|TRBJ2-1
CASRPLGRTFNEQFF
TGCGCCAGCAGGCCTCTGGGGCGAACCTTCAATGAGCAGTTCTTC
>NA|TRBV20-1|many|TRBJ2-5
CSASIGEETQYF
TGCAGTGCTAGTATAGGGGAAGAGACCCAGTACTTC
>TRBD1|TRBV12-3/TRBV12-4|few|TRBJ1-2
CASNQGGQGFFGYTF
TGTGCCAGCAACCAGGGGGGACAGGGTTTTTTTGGCTACACCTTC
>NA|TRBV12-3/TRBV12-4|NA|TRBJ1-6
CASSLDNSHSPLHF
TGTGCCAGCAGTTTAGACAATTCACATTCACCCCTCCACTTT
>NA|TRBV5-6|many|TRBJ2-7
CASSLGTESYEQYF
TGTGCCAGCAGCTTGGGGACGGAATCCTACGAGCAGTACTTC
>NA|TRBV6-5|NA|TRBJ2-3
CASSSGSRQEF
TGTGCCAGCAGTTCGGGATCCCGACAGGAATTT
>TRBD1|TRBV12-3/TRBV12-4|few|TRBJ1-5
CASSWGRGRNQPQHF
TGTGCCAGCAGTTGGGGCAGGGGGAGAAATCAGCCCCAGCATTTT
>NA|TRBV20-1|NA|TRBJ2-4
CSVTNVAKNIQYF
TGCAGTGTGACCAACGTAGCCAAAAACATTCAGTACTTC
>NA|TRBV7-8|many|TRBJ2-3
CASSLRMSTTWDTQYF
TGTGCCAGCAGCTTAAGGATGTCGACCACGTGGGATACGCAGTATTTT
>NA|TRBV7-9|NA|TRBJ1-3
CASSPPGDTIYF
TGTGCCAGCAGTCCTCCGGGGGACACCATATATTTT
>TRBD1|TRBV5-5|few|TRBJ2-2
CASNTGQVNTGELFF
TGTGCCAGCAACACTGGACAGGTGAACACCGGGGAGCTGTTTTTT
>NA|TRBV7-8|many|TRBJ2-3
CASSLDTTDTQYF
TGTGCCAGCAGCTTAGATACCACAGATACGCAGTATTTT
>TRBD1|TRBV4-1|NA|TRBJ1-6
CASSQGDRGNSPLHF
TGCGCCAGCAGCCAAGGGGACAGGGGGAATTCACCCCTCCACTTT
>NA|TRBV20-1|NA|TRBJ1-1
CSAYQGLEAFF
TGCAGTGCTTATCAGGGTCTCGAAGCTTTCTTT
>NA|TRBV27|NA|TRBJ1-5
CASSLSGTAPLSVPQHF
TGTGCCAGCAGTTTATCCGGGACGGCTCCACTTTCTGTGCCCCAGCATTTT
>NA|TRBV12-3/TRBV12-4|NA|TRBJ2-7
CASSPSSYDQYF
TGTGCCAGCAGCCCTTCTTCCTACGACCAGTACTTC
>NA|TRBV7-6|few|TRBJ1-1
CASSLAGGRGAFF
TGTGCCAGCAGCTTAGCGGGGGGGCGGGGTGCTTTCTTT
>NA|TRBV20-1|many|TRBJ2-5
CSAPGSQGETQYF
TGCAGTGCTCCCGGGTCCCAGGGAGAGACCCAGTACTTC
>TRBD1|TRBV12-3/TRBV12-4|NA|TRBJ1-1
CASSLLTGGEGTEAFF
TGTGCCAGCAGTCTGCTGACAGGGGGCGAAGGCACTGAAGCTTTCTTT
>NA|TRBV7-9|NA|TRBJ1-4
CASSLPGIGEKLFF
TGTGCCAGCAGCTTACCGGGGATTGGGGAAAAACTGTTTTTT
>NA|TRBV13|many|TRBJ2-5
CASSLGLEKTQYF
TGTGCCAGCAGCTTAGGCCTGGAGAAGACCCAGTACTTC
>NA|TRBV7-9|NA|TRBJ2-5
CASSHPAYDKETQYF
TGTGCCAGCAGTCACCCAGCATATGATAAAGAGACCCAGTACTTC
>TRBD1|TRBV20-1|few|TRBJ2-3
CSADLAGGASDTQYF
TGCAGTGCAGACCTCGCAGGGGGCGCGTCGGATACGCAGTATTTT
>TRBD2|TRBV7-2|many|TRBJ2-3
CASSLGGRDTQYF
TGTGCCAGCAGCTTAGGCGGGAGAGATACGCAGTATTTT
>NA|TRBV20-1|NA|TRBJ1-1
CSAPSPRQANTEAFF
TGCAGTGCCCCATCACCCCGACAGGCGAACACTGAAGCTTTCTTT
>TRBD1|TRBV29-1|many|TRBJ1-5
CSARTGEQPQHF
TGCAGCGCCAGGACAGGGGAGCAGCCCCAGCATTTT
>TRBD1|TRBV20-1|NA|TRBJ1-5
CSATGTGAIHRHQPQHF
TGCAGTGCTACCGGGACAGGGGCCATCCACCGTCATCAGCCCCAGCATTTT
>NA|TRBV5-1|NA|TRBJ1-5
CASSLEGHGTRDNQPQHF
TGCGCCAGCAGCTTGGAGGGTCATGGGACAAGAGACAATCAGCCCCAGCATTTT
>TRBD1|TRBV12-3/TRBV12-4|few|TRBJ1-5
CASRPQGGGNQPQHF
TGTGCCAGCAGGCCACAGGGGGGCGGCAATCAGCCCCAGCATTTT
>NA|TRBV20-1|NA|TRBJ2-5
CSATPRTPHLQTQYF
TGCAGTGCTACCCCTCGGACCCCTCACTTACAGACCCAGTACTTC